The text below deals with one T cell receptor beta chain. Its antigen remains unidentified. Amplification yielded TCR beta CDR3 regions, with RNA transcripts as the source. RT-PCR in the first round (using the HTBI primer set) targeted the TCR CDR3. Each CDR3 protein gets one entry after TCRdb re-called the multiplex PCR reads with MiXCR. The sample holds some 490,000 distinct CDR3 sequences, about 16% seen once. This CDR3 is built from 17 residues. J was trimmed by 0 bases and V by 2 bases; bases with no gene match: 9. The germline gives CDR1 DFQATT, CDR2 SNEGSKA (reference sequence). The data derive from a study of T cells in Graves' hyperthyroidism and ophthalmopathy. Findings and limits, study-wide: Most clonotypes that expanded in the thyroid above 0.001 also showed up in blood.

This TCR was recovered from a woman in her 30s with Graves' ophthalmopathy. The chain employs TRBV20-1 and TRBJ2-2; 7 bases agree with TRBD2. The sequenced sample was blood. For the CDR3, the DNA is TGCAGTGCTAGATCCAAGACTAGCCAGGCGAACACCGGGGAGCTGTTTTTT. As protein: CSARSKTSQANTGELFF.